This passage covers 24 T cell receptor beta chains from one sample sequenced in a study of radiotherapy plus CTLA-4 blockade in lung cancer. Clones were read by immunoSEQ multiplex PCR, and TCRdb kept only the in-frame ones, dropping some. Of approximately 60,000 clones detected, roughly 77% appear once; the ten largest clones hold under 5%. The sample in question was peripheral blood, obtained from a patient treated with radiotherapy plus ipilimumab. These receptors were taken from a human donor with non-small cell lung cancer who had a complete response to radiotherapy plus ipilimumab.

The gene calls are TRBV27 and TRBJ1-1; 7 bases agree with TRBD1. The J segment lost 1 base and the V segment lost 7 bases, leaving 3 bases of the junction unmatched. Germline CDR1 is MNHEY and CDR2 is SMNVEV (reference sequence). CDR3 length: 13 amino acids. The CDR3 loop reads CASTRTGNTEAFF. DNA for the CDR3: TGTGCCAGCACTCGGACAGGGAACACTGAAGCTTTCTTT.

There are a few counts of this clone. The chain has TRBV7-2 and TRBJ2-3, with 8 bases matching TRBD2. The J segment lost 1 base and the V segment lost 5 bases, leaving 11 bases of the junction unmatched. The CDR3 has 17 amino acids. Germline V gives CDR1 SGHTA, CDR2 FQGNSA. The CDR3, as DNA: TGTGCCAGCAGCCACCTCCCGGGGGGGCCCGGCACAGATACGCAGTATTTT. This encodes CASSHLPGGPGTDTQYF.

As to this clone: One end of the junction is discordant with germline, which a read error may explain. This chain connects TRBV2 to TRBJ1-2, with 8 nucleotides matching TRBD1. Germline V CDR1 and CDR2: SNHLY, FYNNEI. The CDR3 has 13 amino acids. CDR3 DNA sequence: TGTGCCAGCAGAGCCGGGACAGGCTATGCCTACACCTTC. It is translated as CASRAGTGYAYTF. Based on the CDR3 plus reference TRBV2 and TRBJ1-2, the full variable domain is EPEVTQTPSHQVTQMGQEVILRCVPISNHLYFYWYRQILGQKVEFLVSFYNNEISEKSEIFDDQFSVERPDGSNFTLKIRSTKLEDSAMYFCASRAGTGYAYTFGSGTRLTVV.

This rearrangement joins TRBV30 to TRBJ2-7; unclear D gene. Germline CDR1 is GTSNPN and CDR2 is SVGIG (reference sequence). This CDR3 is built from 13 residues. V lost 0 bases, J lost 3 bases, and 9 bases lay in between. The CDR3 loop is CAWSVPGDYEQYF. In DNA form, the CDR3 reads TGTGCCTGGAGTGTACCCGGAGACTACGAGCAGTACTTC.

The chain employs TRBV4-3 and TRBJ2-7; 8 nucleotides align to TRBD2. The CDR3 runs to 20 residues. Germline V lookup: CDR1 LGHNA, CDR2 YSLEER. V lost 0 bases to trimming and J lost 5 bases; unmatched junction nucleotides: 21. The CDR3 loop is CASSQEWTAAGAFNSHEQYF. In nucleotides, the CDR3 is TGCGCCAGCAGCCAAGAATGGACGGCAGCGGGGGCGTTCAATTCCCACGAGCAGTACTTC.

The chain joins TRBV5-1 to TRBJ1-1, with a weak D call TRBD1 (5 bases). The length of the CDR3 is 17 residues. In germline, CDR1 is SGHRS, CDR2 YFSETQ. The V end lost 3 bases, the J end lost 0 bases, and 18 bases lay between the germline ends. CDR3 bases: TGCGCCAGCAGCTCAGGGATGCTGGCTTCCATGAACACTGAAGCTTTCTTT. Encoded protein: CASSSGMLASMNTEAFF. The whole variable domain, filled in from reference TRBV5-1 and TRBJ1-1, reads KAGVTQTPRYLIKTRGQQVTLSCSPISGHRSVSWYQQTPGQGLQFLFEYFSETQRNKGNFPGRFSGRQFSNSRSEMNVSTLELGDSALYLCASSSGMLASMNTEAFFGQGTRLTVV.

The V gene is TRBV7-2, the J gene TRBJ2-5; 9 bases line up with TRBD2. Germline CDR1 reads SGHTA; CDR2 reads FQGNSA. The CDR3 contains 14 residues. Germline trimming cut 3 bases from V and 5 bases from J; bases unmatched to any gene: 4. CDR3 amino acids: CASSLRGRGETQYF. Here the CDR3 DNA reads TGTGCCAGCAGCTTGCGCGGGAGGGGGGAGACCCAGTACTTC.

J is TRBJ2-1 and V is TRBV18; the match to TRBD2 covers 10 bases. CDR1 is KGHSH, CDR2 LQKENI, per germline. CDR3 size: 16 residues. V dropped 4 bases and J dropped 4; count of bases not matched to a gene: 7. CDR3 amino acids: CASSQEAGGTYNEQFF. DNA for the CDR3: TGTGCCAGCTCACAGGAAGCGGGAGGGACTTACAATGAGCAGTTCTTC. Based on the CDR3 plus reference TRBV18 and TRBJ2-1, the full variable domain is NAGVMQNPRHLVRRRGQEARLRCSPMKGHSHVYWYRQLPEEGLKFMVYLQKENIIDESGMPKERFSAEFPKEGPSILRIQQVVRGDSAAYFCASSQEAGGTYNEQFFGPGTRLTVL.

The V call is TRBV7-2, the J call TRBJ2-2; D not certain. CDR3 length equals 13 residues. V lost 6 bases, J lost 2 bases, and 7 bases lay in between. Germline V CDR1 and CDR2: SGHTA, FQGNSA. The CDR3, as DNA: TGTGCCAGCAGTCGAACCAACACCGGGGAGCTGTTTTTT. It codes for CASSRTNTGELFF.

CDR3 nucleotide sequence: TGTGCCAGCAGCGGGGGACAGGGGACCAATCAGCCCCAGCATTTT. Amino acids: CASSGGQGTNQPQHF. The chain combines TRBV5-8 with TRBJ1-5; 10 nucleotides agree with TRBD1. Germline CDR1 is SGHTS and CDR2 is YDEGEE. This CDR3 has 15 amino acids. V gave up 4 bases and J gave up 3 bases; unmatched junction bases: 4.

The chain is built from TRBV29-1 and TRBJ2-7; possible D gene TRBD2, 6 bases. V gave up 7 bases and J gave up 4 bases, with 8 bases separating them. The length of the CDR3 is 10 residues. The germline V gene has CDR1 SQVTM and CDR2 ANQGSEA. CDR3 bases: TGCAGCGGCGGGGATTACGAGCAGTACTTC. Its translation is CSGGDYEQYF.

This clone was seen only a few times. The V gene is TRBV5-1, the J gene TRBJ2-5; tentatively, D is TRBD1 or TRBD2 (6 bases each). The V end was cut by 6 bases, the J end by 3 bases, with 12 bases between. CDR1 and CDR2 (germline): SGHRS, YFSETQ. This CDR3 region has 13 residues. The CDR3 coding sequence is TGCGCCAGCATGCTCGGGGGCGAAGAGACCCAGTACTTC. Its protein is CASMLGGEETQYF.

The V call is TRBV11-2, the J call TRBJ2-3; D unclear. With 4 bases removed from V and 3 bases from J, the gap between germline ends came to 11 bases. CDR3 length equals 14 residues. Germline CDR1 is SGHAT and CDR2 is FQNNGV. The CDR3 DNA sequence: TGTGCCAGCAGCTCCTGGACGGAGACAGATACGCAGTATTTT. Protein: CASSSWTETDTQYF.

The count of this clone is one. The V and J genes are TRBV18 and TRBJ2-5; D is perhaps TRBD1 (5 bases). V lost 1 base and J 0 bases, leaving 9 bases between the germline ends. The CDR3 is 15 residues long. Germline V gene lookup returns CDR1 KGHSH and CDR2 LQKENI. In DNA, the CDR3 is TGTGCCAGCTCACCACGACAGATGTACCAAGAGACCCAGTACTTC. Residues: CASSPRQMYQETQYF.

The CDR3 region has the DNA TGTGCCAGCTCACCATGGGAGGGGGCGCTTACAGATACGCAGTATTTT. It is translated as CASSPWEGALTDTQYF. The chain has TRBV18 and TRBJ2-3; the D call may be TRBD1 or TRBD2 (7 bases each). CDR3 length: 16 amino acids. V was trimmed by 2 bases and J by 3 bases, leaving 15 bases between them. Per germline, CDR1 KGHSH and CDR2 LQKENI.

The V gene is TRBV5-1, the J gene TRBJ2-6; D remains ambiguous. Germline V CDR1 and CDR2: SGHRS, YFSETQ. The CDR3 runs 17 residues. V was cut by 0 bases and J by 0 bases, with 10 bases left in between. The CDR3 bases are TGCGCCAGCAGCTTGGTTCGGAGACTCTCTGGGGCCAACGTCCTGACTTTC. Translating gives CASSLVRRLSGANVLTF.

The V gene is TRBV9, the J gene TRBJ1-3; D unresolved. CDR1 is SGDLS and CDR2 is YYNGEE in the germline V gene. V lost 0 bases, J lost 0 bases, and 10 bases lay in between. The CDR3 is made up of 16 amino acids. CDR3 region: CASSVAGQSSGNTIYF. The CDR3 bases are TGTGCCAGCAGCGTAGCTGGGCAGAGCTCTGGAAACACCATATATTTT.

This chain connects TRBV25-1 to TRBJ1-4, with no clear D. The CDR3 spans 16 residues. Germline CDR1 and CDR2: MGHDK and SYGVNS. V was trimmed by 3 bases and J by 3 bases, leaving 14 bases between them. In nucleotides, the CDR3 is TGTGCCAGCAGTGACTTAAAGACGGCCTCTAATGAAAAACTGTTTTTT. This encodes CASSDLKTASNEKLFF.

There are a few counts of this clone. Written as DNA, the CDR3 is TGTGCCAGCAGCAAAGGGACTAGCGGGAGGAGCTACGAGCAGTACGTC. It codes for CASSKGTSGRSYEQYV. The chain has TRBV21-1 and TRBJ2-7; the D call in the table, TRBD2, was not verified against the DNA. TRBV21-1 is a recognized pseudogene. The CDR3 is made up of 16 amino acids.

CDR3 protein: CASSPSGGTDTQYF. CDR3 DNA: TGTGCCAGCAGCCCATCGGGCGGCACAGATACGCAGTATTTT. This chain connects TRBV6-5 to TRBJ2-3; D remains ambiguous. The ends were cut back, 6 bases at V and 1 base at J, with 11 bases in the middle. This CDR3 region has 14 residues. CDR1 and CDR2 (germline): MNHEY, SVGAGI.

The V call is TRBV18, the J call TRBJ2-5, with 14 bases that match TRBD2. Per germline, CDR1 KGHSH and CDR2 LQKENI. The CDR3 contains 15 residues. V was clipped by 6 bases and J by 3 bases; unmatched bases: 3. The CDR3 loop is CASSKTSGGEETQYF. DNA for the CDR3: TGTGCCAGCTCCAAGACTAGCGGGGGGGAAGAGACCCAGTACTTC.

The chain couples TRBV28 to TRBJ2-1; 10 bases agree with TRBD2. V was clipped by 4 bases and J by 6 bases; unmatched bases: 6. This CDR3 spans 15 amino acids. CDR1 is MDHEN, CDR2 SYDVKM, per germline. CDR3 sequence reads: CASSSSGGAGNEQFF. The CDR3 DNA reads as TGTGCCAGCAGTTCCAGCGGGGGGGCTGGCAATGAGCAGTTCTTC.

This sequence joins TRBV2 and TRBJ2-2, with D uncertain. Germline V CDR1 and CDR2: SNHLY, FYNNEI. Trimming left V 3 bases short and J 6 bases short, with 11 bases between. This CDR3 has 14 amino acids. CDR3 nucleotides: TGTGCCAGCAGTGATCCGTCACAACCCGGGGAGCTGTTTTTT. Its translation is CASSDPSQPGELFF.

The V gene is TRBV4-3, the J gene TRBJ1-2; D perhaps matches TRBD1 (5 bases). Germline values: CDR1 LGHNA, CDR2 YSLEER. Deletions cut 0 bases from V and 7 bases from J, with 12 bases between. The CDR3 sequence is 14 residues long. The CDR3 nucleotides read TGCGCCAGCAGCCAAGAAGGGTGGGGGGGTGGCTACACCTTC. Protein sequence: CASSQEGWGGGYTF.